The 11 T cell receptor beta chains below all came from one sample that was sequenced in a study of beta chain features in type 1 diabetes. Whole-study results and caveats: Across all four CD4+ subsets, people with type 1 diabetes showed modestly shorter TCRB CDR3s.

The sequenced template was cDNA made from the entire isolated RNA. Only in-frame clones appear in the TCRdb table, and some are missing; sequencing was by immunoSEQ multiplex PCR. The sample carries around 310,000 clones, approximately 12% recorded once. The antigens for these receptors are not known. Material: naive CD4+ T cells from blood. The receptors come from a young woman with type 1 diabetes.

In this sample, this clone turned up a few times. This sequence joins TRBV4-2 and TRBJ2-3; 8 nucleotides align to TRBD2. The ends lost 4 bases at V and 2 bases at J; junction bases unmatched: 5. The CDR3 sequence is 15 residues long. Germline assignment: CDR1 LGHNA and CDR2 YNFKEQ. The CDR3 spells CASSRGSGVTDTQYF. For the CDR3, the DNA is TGTGCCAGCAGCCGGGGTAGCGGGGTCACAGATACGCAGTATTTT.

This clone has a handful of counts. This chain joins TRBV10-3 and TRBJ2-1, with 12 bases identical to TRBD2. This CDR3 comprises 15 residues. V trimming: 10 bases; J trimming: 6 bases; junction bases outside the gene matches: 10. Looked up from germline, CDR1 is ENHRY and CDR2 is SYGVKD. The CDR3 bases are TGTGCCACACGCCCTAGCGGGAGGGACAGCAATGAGCAGTTCTTC. Residues: CATRPSGRDSNEQFF.

V is TRBV30 and J is TRBJ2-1; tentatively, D is TRBD1 (7 bases). The germline V gene encodes CDR1 GTSNPN and CDR2 SVGIG (reference sequence). Trimming cost V 0 bases and J 4 bases, with 16 bases left between them. CDR3 size: 16 residues. This CDR3 is CAWSVPNRGLYNEQFF. The CDR3 DNA reads TGTGCCTGGAGTGTACCTAACAGGGGACTTTACAATGAGCAGTTCTTC.

The rearrangement uses TRBV5-6 and TRBJ2-7, with D possibly TRBD1 on 6 matching bases. Between the trimmed V and J ends, which lost 0 bases and 3 bases, there was a span of 13 bases. Germline V lookup: CDR1 SGHDT, CDR2 YYEEEE. The CDR3 consists of 15 residues. The CDR3 sequence: CASSLADGTLYEQYF. The CDR3 DNA reads TGTGCCAGCAGCTTGGCGGATGGGACACTCTACGAGCAGTACTTC.

This clone was counted only a few times. The chain employs TRBV9 and TRBJ1-4, with a tentative D call TRBD1 (6 bases). V lost 0 bases to trimming and J lost 0 bases, with 9 bases between them. CDR1 is SGDLS and CDR2 is YYNGEE in the germline V gene. CDR3 length: 16 residues. CDR3 in DNA: TGTGCCAGCAGCGTAGGGGGACACGCAACTAATGAAAAACTGTTTTTT. This translates into CASSVGGHATNEKLFF.

This clone was detected a few times. V is TRBV5-1 and J is TRBJ2-1; weak D call: TRBD1 (5 bases). Germline lookup yields CDR1 SGHRS and CDR2 YFSETQ. CDR3 length equals 12 residues. Trimming took off 4 bases at V and 7 bases at J, with 9 bases between the two ends. CDR3 in amino acids: CASSDSDNEQFF. The CDR3 DNA is TGCGCCAGCAGCGACAGTGATAATGAGCAGTTCTTC.

The chain joins TRBV30 to TRBJ1-2, with TRBD1 matching 9 bases. CDR1 and CDR2 from the germline V gene are GTSNPN and SVGIG (reference sequence). The CDR3 runs to 17 residues. With V trimmed by 4 bases and J by 4 bases, 16 bases remained unmatched. CDR3 in DNA: TGTGCCTGGACAGGGGGAACAGGGGGCAAGCTAGGCTATGGCTACACCTTC. It yields the protein CAWTGGTGGKLGYGYTF.

The rearrangement uses TRBV9 and TRBJ2-7, with D tentatively TRBD1 (6 bases). CDR3 length: 16 amino acids. CDR1 SGDLS and CDR2 YYNGEE come from the germline V gene. The ends were cut back, 3 bases at V and 2 bases at J, with 18 bases in the middle. Written as DNA, the CDR3 is TGTGCCAGCAGCGACCCAAGGGGGATAATTACCTACGAGCAGTACTTC. Translated: CASSDPRGIITYEQYF.

The chain employs TRBV28 and TRBJ1-1, with D unclear. Trimming pared 5 bases from V and 9 bases from J, leaving 13 bases between. The CDR3 is 12 amino acids. Germline-derived CDR1 and CDR2 are MDHEN and SYDVKM. The CDR3 DNA reads as TGTGCCAGCAGTACCCGTCGACAAAAAGCTTTCTTT. Residues: CASSTRRQKAFF. Complete variable domain (other parts from reference TRBV28 and TRBJ1-1): DVKVTQSSRYLVKRTGEKVFLECVQDMDHENMFWYRQDPGLGLRLIYFSYDVKMKEKGDIPEGYSVSREKKERFSLILESASTNQTSMYLCASSTRRQKAFFGQGTRLTVV.

The chain combines TRBV12-5 with TRBJ2-1; TRBD2 agrees at 14 bases. After removal of 5 bases from V and 7 bases from J, the junction contained 4 bases not matched to a gene. The CDR3 has 15 amino acids. Looked up from germline, CDR1 is LGHNT and CDR2 is FRNRAP. CDR3 nucleotides: TGTGCTAGTGGTGTAGGGACTAGCGGGAGTAATGAGCAGTTCTTC. Translation: CASGVGTSGSNEQFF.

The J gene is TRBJ2-3, the V gene TRBV13; TRBD2 agrees at 12 bases. Germline V gene data show CDR1 as PRHDT and CDR2 as FYEKMQ (reference sequence). The ends lost 4 bases at V and 4 bases at J; junction bases unmatched: 12. The CDR3 has 18 amino acids. The CDR3 protein is CASSSGTSGPMASDTQYF. The CDR3 DNA reads TGTGCCAGCAGCTCAGGGACTAGCGGGCCGATGGCATCAGATACGCAGTATTTT.